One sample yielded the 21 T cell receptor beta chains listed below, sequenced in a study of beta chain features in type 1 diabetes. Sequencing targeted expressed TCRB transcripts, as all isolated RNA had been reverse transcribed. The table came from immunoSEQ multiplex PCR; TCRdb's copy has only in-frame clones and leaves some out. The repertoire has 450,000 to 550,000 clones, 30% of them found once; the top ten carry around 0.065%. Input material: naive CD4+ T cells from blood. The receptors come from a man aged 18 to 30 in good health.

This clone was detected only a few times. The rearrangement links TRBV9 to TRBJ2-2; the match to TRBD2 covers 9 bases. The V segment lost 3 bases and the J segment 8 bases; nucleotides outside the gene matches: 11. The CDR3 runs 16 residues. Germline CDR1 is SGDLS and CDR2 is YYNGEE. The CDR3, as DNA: TGTGCCAGCAGCGCCATGACTAGCGGCTACTTTGGGGAGCTGTTTTTT. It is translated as CASSAMTSGYFGELFF.

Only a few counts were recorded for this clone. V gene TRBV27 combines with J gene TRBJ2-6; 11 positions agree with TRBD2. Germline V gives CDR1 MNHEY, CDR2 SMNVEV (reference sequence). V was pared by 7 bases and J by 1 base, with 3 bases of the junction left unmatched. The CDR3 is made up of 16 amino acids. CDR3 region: CASTRLAGSGANVLTF. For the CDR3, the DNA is TGTGCCAGCACCCGACTAGCGGGATCTGGGGCCAACGTCCTGACTTTC. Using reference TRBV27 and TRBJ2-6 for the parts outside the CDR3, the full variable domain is EAQVTQNPRYLITVTGKKLTVTCSQNMNHEYMSWYRQDPGLGLRQIYYSMNVEVTDKGDVPEGYKVSRKEKRNFPLILESPSPNQTSLYFCASTRLAGSGANVLTFGAGSRLTVL.

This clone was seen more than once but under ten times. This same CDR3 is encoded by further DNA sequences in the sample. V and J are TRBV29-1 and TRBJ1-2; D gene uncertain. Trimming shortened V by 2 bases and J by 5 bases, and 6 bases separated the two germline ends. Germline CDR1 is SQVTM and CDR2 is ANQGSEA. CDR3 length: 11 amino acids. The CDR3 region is CSVERGYGYTF. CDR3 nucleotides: TGCAGCGTTGAACGGGGTTATGGCTACACCTTC.

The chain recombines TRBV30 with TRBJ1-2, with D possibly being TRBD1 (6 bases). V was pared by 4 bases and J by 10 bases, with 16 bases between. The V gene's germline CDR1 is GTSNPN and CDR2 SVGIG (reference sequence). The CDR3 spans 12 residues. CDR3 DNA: TGTGCCTGGATGCACAGGGTAGCTGCCTACACCTTC. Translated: CAWMHRVAAYTF. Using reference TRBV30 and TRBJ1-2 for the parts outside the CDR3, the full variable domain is SQTIHQWPATLVQPVGSPLSLECTVEGTSNPNLYWYRQAAGRGLQLLFYSVGIGQISSEVPQNLSASRPQDRQFILSSKKLLLSDSGFYLCAWMHRVAAYTFGSGTRLTVV.

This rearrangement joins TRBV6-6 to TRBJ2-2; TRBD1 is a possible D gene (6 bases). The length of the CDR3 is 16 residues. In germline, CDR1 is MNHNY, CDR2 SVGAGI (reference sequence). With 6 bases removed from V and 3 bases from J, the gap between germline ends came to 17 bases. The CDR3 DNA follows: TGTGCCAGCAGAGGTGACAGGTGGTGGGACACCGGGGAGCTGTTTTTT. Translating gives CASRGDRWWDTGELFF.

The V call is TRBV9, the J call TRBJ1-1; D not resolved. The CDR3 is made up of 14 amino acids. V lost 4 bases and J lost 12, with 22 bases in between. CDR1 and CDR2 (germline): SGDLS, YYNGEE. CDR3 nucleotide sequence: TGTGCCAGCAGCCAAGACACTCAACGGGAGAGGACTTTCTTT. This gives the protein CASSQDTQRERTFF.

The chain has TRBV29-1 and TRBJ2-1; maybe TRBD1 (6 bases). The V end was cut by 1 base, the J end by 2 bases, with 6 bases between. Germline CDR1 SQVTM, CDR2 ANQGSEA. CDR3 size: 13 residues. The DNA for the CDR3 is TGCAGCGTTGAAGGGACAGCCTACAATGAGCAGTTCTTC. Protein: CSVEGTAYNEQFF.

CDR3 bases: TGTGCCAGCAGCCCCGCTAGCGGGGGTCCCTACAATGAGCAGTTCTTC. Translation: CASSPASGGPYNEQFF. This chain links TRBV5-4 with TRBJ2-1; the match to TRBD2 covers 10 bases. The V gene end was trimmed by 4 bases and the J gene end by 2 bases; junction bases not matched to a gene: 6. CDR3 length: 16 amino acids. CDR1 is SGHNT, CDR2 YYREEE, per germline (reference sequence).

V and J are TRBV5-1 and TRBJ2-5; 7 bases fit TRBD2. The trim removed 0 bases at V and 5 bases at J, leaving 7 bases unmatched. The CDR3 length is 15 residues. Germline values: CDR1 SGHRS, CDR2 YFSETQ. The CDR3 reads CASSLVTGGYETQYF. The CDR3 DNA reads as TGCGCCAGCAGCTTGGTTACGGGAGGTTACGAGACCCAGTACTTC.

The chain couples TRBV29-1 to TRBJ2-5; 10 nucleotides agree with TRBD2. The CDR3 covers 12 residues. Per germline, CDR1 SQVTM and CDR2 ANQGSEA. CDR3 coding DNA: TGCAGTGGCTTAGCGGGAGGAGAGACCCAGTACTTC. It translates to CSGLAGGETQYF.

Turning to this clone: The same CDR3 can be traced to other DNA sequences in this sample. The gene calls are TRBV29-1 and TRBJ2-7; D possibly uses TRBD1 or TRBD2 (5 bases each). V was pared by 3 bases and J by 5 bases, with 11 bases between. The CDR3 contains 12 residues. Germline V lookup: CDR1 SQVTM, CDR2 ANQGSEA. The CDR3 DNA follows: TGCAGCGTTGAGAGGGGTGGGGACGAGCAGTACTTC. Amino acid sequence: CSVERGGDEQYF.

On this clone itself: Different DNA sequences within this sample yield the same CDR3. CDR3 sequence reads: CASSVVGDSYNEQFF. CDR3 nucleotides: TGTGCCAGCAGCGTAGTTGGAGACTCCTACAATGAGCAGTTCTTC. The chain is built from TRBV9 and TRBJ2-1, with no clear D. This CDR3 is built from 15 residues. Trimming left V 0 bases short and J 0 bases short, with 7 bases between. Germline lookup yields CDR1 SGDLS and CDR2 YYNGEE.

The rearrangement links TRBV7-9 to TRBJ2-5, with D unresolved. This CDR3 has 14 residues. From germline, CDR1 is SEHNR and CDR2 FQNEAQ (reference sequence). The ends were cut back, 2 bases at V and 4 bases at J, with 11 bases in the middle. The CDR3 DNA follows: TGTGCCAGCAGCTTAAACGTCGCCCGAGAGACCCAGTACTTC. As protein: CASSLNVARETQYF. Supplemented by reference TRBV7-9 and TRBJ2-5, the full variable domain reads DTGVSQNPRHKITKRGQNVTFRCDPISEHNRLYWYRQTLGQGPEFLTYFQNEAQLEKSRLLSDRFSAERPKGSFSTLEIQRTEQGDSAMYLCASSLNVARETQYFGPGTRLLVL.

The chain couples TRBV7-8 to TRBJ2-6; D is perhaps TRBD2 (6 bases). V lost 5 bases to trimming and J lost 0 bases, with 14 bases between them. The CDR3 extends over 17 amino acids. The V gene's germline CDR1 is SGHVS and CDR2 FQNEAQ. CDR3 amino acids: CASSVLAGYSGANVLTF. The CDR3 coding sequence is TGTGCCAGCAGCGTACTAGCAGGTTACTCTGGGGCCAACGTCCTGACTTTC.

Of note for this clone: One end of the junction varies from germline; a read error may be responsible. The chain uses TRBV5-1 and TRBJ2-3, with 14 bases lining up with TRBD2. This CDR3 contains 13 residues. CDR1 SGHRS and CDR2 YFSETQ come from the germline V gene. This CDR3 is CASSSTGLAGVFF. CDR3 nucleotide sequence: TGCGCCAGCAGCTCCACGGGACTAGCGGGAGTCTTTTTT.

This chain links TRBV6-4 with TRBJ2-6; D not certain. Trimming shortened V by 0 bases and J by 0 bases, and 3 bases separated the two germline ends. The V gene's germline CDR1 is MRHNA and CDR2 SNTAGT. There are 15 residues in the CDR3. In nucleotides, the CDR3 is TGTGCCAGCAGTGACTCGCCCTCTGGGGCCAACGTCCTGACTTTC. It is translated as CASSDSPSGANVLTF.

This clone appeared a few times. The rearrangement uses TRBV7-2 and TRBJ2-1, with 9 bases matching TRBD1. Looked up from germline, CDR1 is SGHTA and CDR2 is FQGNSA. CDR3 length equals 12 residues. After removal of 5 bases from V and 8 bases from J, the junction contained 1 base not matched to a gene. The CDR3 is CASSGTGYEQFF. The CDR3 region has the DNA TGTGCCAGCAGCGGGACAGGGTATGAGCAGTTCTTC.

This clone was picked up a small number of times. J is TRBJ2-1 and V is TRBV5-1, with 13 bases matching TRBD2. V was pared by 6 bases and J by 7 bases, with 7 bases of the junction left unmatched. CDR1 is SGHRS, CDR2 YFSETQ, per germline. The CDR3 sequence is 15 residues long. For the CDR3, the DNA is TGCGCCAGCATCAGGACTAGCGGGAGTAATAATGAGCAGTTCTTC. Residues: CASIRTSGSNNEQFF.

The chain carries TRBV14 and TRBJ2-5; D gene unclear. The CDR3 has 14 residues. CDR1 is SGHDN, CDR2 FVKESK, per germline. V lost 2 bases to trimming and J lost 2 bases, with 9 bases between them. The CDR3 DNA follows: TGTGCCAGCAGCCAATTCCGGGTTCAAGAGACCCAGTACTTC. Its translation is CASSQFRVQETQYF. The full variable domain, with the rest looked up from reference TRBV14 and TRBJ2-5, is EAGVTQFPSHSVIEKGQTVTLRCDPISGHDNLYWYRRVMGKEIKFLLHFVKESKQDESGMPNNRFLAERTGGTYSTLKVQPAELEDSGVYFCASSQFRVQETQYFGPGTRLLVL.

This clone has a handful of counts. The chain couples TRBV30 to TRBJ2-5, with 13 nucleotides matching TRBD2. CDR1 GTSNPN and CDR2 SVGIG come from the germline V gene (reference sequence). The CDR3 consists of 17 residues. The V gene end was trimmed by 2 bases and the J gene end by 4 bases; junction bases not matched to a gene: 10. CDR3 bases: TGTGCCTGGAGTCGTGGACTAGCGGGAGCCACAGGAGAGACCCAGTACTTC. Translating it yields CAWSRGLAGATGETQYF.

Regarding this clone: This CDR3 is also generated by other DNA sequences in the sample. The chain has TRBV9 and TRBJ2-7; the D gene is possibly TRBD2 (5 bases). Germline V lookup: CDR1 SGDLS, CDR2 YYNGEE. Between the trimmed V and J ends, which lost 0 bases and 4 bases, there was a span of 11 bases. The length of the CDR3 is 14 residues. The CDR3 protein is CASSVDGSSYEQYF. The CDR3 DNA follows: TGTGCCAGCAGCGTAGATGGGAGCAGTTACGAGCAGTACTTC.